This T cell receptor (beta chain) was found in a study of T-cell reconstitution after alpha-beta-depleted transplantation in children. Study results and caveats: Reports say that about two months after transplant, the alpha-beta T cells came out of several hundred graft clones that had expanded. Counts and diversity of T cells one year after transplant came mostly from newly produced T cells. High day-60 TCRbeta diversity in some patients came from surviving recipient T cells and thymic progenitors.

Trimming cost V 2 bases and J 0 bases, with 14 bases left between them. Per the germline V gene, CDR1 is SQVTM and CDR2 is ANQGSEA. This CDR3 is built from 16 residues. Researchers prepared the TCRbeta library using unique molecular identifiers, the study reports. Each CDR3 protein gets one entry after TCRdb re-called the PCR reads with MiXCR. The table has 100,000 to 150,000 distinct CDR3 sequences, about 23% seen once; the top ten hold about 11%. As regards this clonotype: Its target is not known.

The specimen was PBMCs, mostly from graft donor cells, collected 180 days after TCRalphabeta/CD19-depleted stem cell transplant. The sequence derives from a male patient between 2 and 15 years old who had a stem cell transplant for chronic granulomatous disease, so the T cells may come from the graft donor. J is TRBJ2-1 and V is TRBV29-1; D gene unclear. The CDR3 loop is CSVELVLSSSYNEQFF. DNA for the CDR3: TGCAGCGTTGAACTGGTCTTATCGAGCTCCTACAATGAGCAGTTCTTC.